What follows is one T cell receptor beta chain and its context. Assay runs were performed at deep level. In the study's own analysis: ImmunoSEQ gave junction-only sequences without quality scores, so filtering differed. Only in-frame clones appear in the TCRdb table, and some are missing; sequencing was by immunoSEQ multiplex PCR. V, J and clone size are those of that table, while D and trimming were read from the DNA. In the table there are a few million clones, approximately 95% of which are singletons. The data originate from a study of shared clonotypes between healthy human individuals. Turning to the study itself: The people who gave samples were two women and a few men aged 18 to 49.

Losses at the gene ends were 5 bases for V and 0 bases for J; bases not matched to a gene: 9. Germline values: CDR1 SGHDN, CDR2 FVKESK. This CDR3 is 16 amino acids long. Within Nashville, Tennessee resided all donors, each a Caucasian adult. This receptor was obtained from a man aged 18 to 30 in good health. Some clones in this sample may be carry-over from other donors' samples. Sequencing was done on a sample of naive CD4+ T cells from PBMCs. Indicated subset: CD45RA+ positively selected. The V and J genes are TRBV14 and TRBJ2-5; 7 positions agree with TRBD1. The CDR3 reads CASSEHRGLYQETQYF. In nucleotides, the CDR3 is TGTGCCAGCAGCGAGCACAGGGGCCTGTACCAAGAGACCCAGTACTTC.